This T cell receptor beta chain came from a study of early T cells in non-severe SARS-CoV-2 infection. Individual cDNA molecules received unique molecular identifiers. TCRdb reanalysed the 5' RACE reads using MiXCR and keeps one entry per CDR3 protein. The table lists around 72,000 distinct CDR3 sequences, over 9% of them singletons. CDR3 length equals 13 residues. Trimming left V 3 bases short and J 6 bases short, with 11 bases between. Germline lookup yields CDR1 SGHVS and CDR2 FNYEAQ. This clonotype was counted many times. The sequence was obtained from an adult who was a healthcare worker with PCR-confirmed SARS-CoV-2 infection or an uninfected control (not recorded which). The chain recombines TRBV7-6 with TRBJ1-2, with D possibly matching TRBD1 (6 bases). The sample was whole blood, taken at baseline. CDR3 residues: CASSFRQADGYTF. Here the CDR3 DNA reads TGTGCCAGCAGCTTCCGACAGGCCGATGGCTACACCTTC.